This T cell receptor (beta chain) stems from a study of T cells after yellow fever vaccination. Study-level results: Peaking faster, on day 5 versus 15, the secondary response was nonetheless weaker. Among primary-vaccination clones, most reappeared after the booster, at 95% to 96% for CD4 and more than 85% for CD8.

This clonotype was picked up a small number of times. Its target is not known. TCRdb used MiXCR to reprocess the 5' RACE reads, holding one entry per CDR3 protein. The sample shows just under 600,000 distinct CDR3 sequences, roughly 12% of them seen only once. Germline V CDR1 and CDR2: KGHDR, SFDVKD. The CDR3 has 13 amino acids. The V and J ends lost 6 bases and 6 bases respectively, with 10 bases between them. The chain has TRBV24-1 and TRBJ2-2; D is uncertain. This TCR derives from a man aged 25-40 years who received the YFV17D yellow fever vaccine. The sequences come from PBMCs, collected on the day of the yellow fever booster vaccination. This chain's CDR3 is CATSNIGSGELFF. CDR3 nucleotides: TGTGCCACCAGTAATATCGGATCCGGGGAGCTGTTTTTT.